This T cell receptor (beta chain) was identified during a study of T-cell memory formation after mild COVID-19. From 5'RACE with constant-segment primers came TCR alpha and TCR beta cDNA libraries that carried sample barcodes and UMIs. TCRdb re-called the 5' RACE reads with MiXCR, one entry per CDR3 protein. This table has around 250,000 distinct CDR3 sequences, 15% to 20% appearing once. Worth noting for this clonotype: Antigen unknown.

Findings of the study overall: In pre-infection memory, a portion of responding clones appeared, which suggested that cross-reactive memory joined.

This sequence originates from a man between 18 and 29 years old who had mild COVID-19 (a few samples of this study predate the infection). Cell type and time point are not known. The specimen was PBMCs or a T cell subset sorted from them (not recorded which).

This chain's CDR3 is CASRQDRELTGANVLTF. In DNA, the CDR3 is TGTGCCAGCAGACAGGACAGGGAACTGACTGGGGCCAACGTCCTGACTTTC. J is TRBJ2-6 and V is TRBV6-1; 8 bases match TRBD1. V shed 6 bases, J shed 2 bases, and the junction held 9 bases outside the gene matches. The CDR3 loop spans 17 amino acids. The germline gives CDR1 MNHNS, CDR2 SASEGT.